The present T cell receptor beta chain was sequenced within a study of neurological immune-mediated disorders (dated by TCRdb to about 2019). About the study as a whole: The study compared peripheral blood TCR-beta repertoires of HTLV-I-associated myelopathy (HAM/TSP) patients, multiple sclerosis patients and healthy controls using UMI-based sequencing. The cohort comprised some 71 subjects: 15 or so HAM/TSP patients, 34 multiple sclerosis patients and around 20 healthy controls. The approximately 110 TCR-beta libraries included longitudinal samples, technical triplicates and paired sorted CD4+ and CD8+ T-cell subsets alongside PBMC samples.

V sheds 2 bases and J sheds 2 bases, leaving 11 bases between their ends. From its cysteine to its phenylalanine, the CDR3 spans 14 amino acids. Kept here is only the CDR3 DNA, which spans 42 bases and is read in frame from base 1. In the germline V gene, CDR1 corresponds to SGHRS and CDR2 to YFSETQ. This clonotype was counted many times. Its recognized antigen is unknown. No base quality values were provided; no much bigger clone lies one nucleotide off. To synthesize cDNA, template-switch 5'RACE was performed with a primer carrying a 10-nucleotide random unique molecular identifier so that each TCR transcript was tagged. Over 160 million TCR-beta sequences, covering 15-18 subjects, were produced in each sequencing run. Total RNA was extracted with the RNeasy kit. The KAPA Real-time Library Amplification kit was used to amplify TCR-beta VDJ regions with primers for the TCR constant region and the 5'RACE anchor. Sample indexes and Illumina adaptors were added in a first PCR, after which library yield was increased in a second PCR. After Ampure bead purification, the TCR product of roughly 650 bp was size-selected on a 2% E-gel SizeSelection system. Before pooling, library quality was checked on a Bioanalyzer, concentration was measured with Qubit, and libraries were quantified with the Kapa Library Quantification kit. An Illumina HiSeq 2500 was used to sequence the libraries paired-end at 2 x 150 bp. To increase sequence diversity, roughly 24-30% phiX was spiked into each library pool. The authors processed their data as follows. The quality-filtered reads were processed with the UMI-based MiGEC pipeline, whose error correction step removed more than 80% of the raw TCR sequences. IMGT germline references were used for aligning VDJ genes, and each clonotype was defined as a unique CDR3 amino acid sequence together with its V-J genes. Clonal expansion, Shannon diversity, and CDR3 relatedness (CalcPairwiseDistances, ClusterSamples) were evaluated with VDJtools, and phylogenetic trees were built with CLCbio workbench. Clones with at least 8 unique UMIs were defined as expanded, with this threshold being based on coefficient-of-variation modelling across technical triplicates. Using fastp trimming at Q25 and MiXCR clonotype assembly, TCRdb reanalyzed the public sequencing data and kept in-frame beta chains. Duplicate CDR3 protein sequences are folded into a single record with the most common DNA and genes. The V and J calls reflect TCRdb's pipeline rather than the authors' work. Within this sample are over 65,000 distinct CDR3 sequences, with roughly 9.9% of them counted one time only. About 1.8% of the sample is held by the ten biggest clonotypes.

Summary of the overall study and its limitations: No identical CDR3 amino acid sequences were shared among expanded clones across subjects, suggesting private TCR-beta repertoires in all groups. TCR clonal expansion was highest in HAM/TSP patients and lowest in MS patients, with MS patients falling below even healthy controls.

The healthy controls were volunteers from blood banks in Maryland, USA. Libraries from unsorted PBMCs were made from 2 million PBMCs kept in RNAlater at -80 degrees C until RNA extraction. PBMCs were separated from peripheral blood using Ficoll-Hypaque density gradient centrifugation and then cryopreserved in liquid nitrogen. This sequence was found in a man aged 45 to 65 in good health. Recombination connected TRBV5-1 to TRBJ2-7, and TRBD2 may be the D gene, going by 6 matching bases. Material for sequencing was PBMCs. The DNA sequence is TGCGCCAGCAGCTTAGTCGGGAGCACCTACGAGCAGTACTTC. Translated, it gives CASSLVGSTYEQYF.